This TCR beta chain was retrieved from a study of CD8+CD57+ T cells in acquired aplastic anemia. As for the study in general: As sequenced from healthy donors, CD4+ cells averaged around 11 million reads.

The study, taken as a whole, reports: Patients showed no significant difference from controls in CD8+ Simpson's diversity. Patients and controls were found to share some 30 CD8+ CDR3 sequences.

Genomic DNA templated the TCR beta VDJ and CDR3 profiling. TCRdb recomputed calls from the reads with MiXCR, one row per CDR3 protein. The table lists roughly 58,000 distinct CDR3 sequences, about 54% of them singletons. The germline V gene has CDR1 SGHRS and CDR2 YFSETQ. Trimming cost V 0 bases and J 3 bases, with 13 bases left between them. The CDR3 covers 15 residues. This clonotype has at least ten counts. The target antigen is unknown. The V and J genes are TRBV5-1 and TRBJ2-7; tentative D call: TRBD2 (6 bases). This TCR came from a human donor in good health, serving as a control. The sequenced material came from sorted CD4+, CD8+, or CD8+CD57+ T cells (not recorded which) from PBMCs. The CDR3 reads CASSLEGGLLYEQYF. The DNA of the CDR3 is TGCGCCAGCAGCTTGGAGGGAGGTCTCCTCTACGAGCAGTACTTC.